This TCR beta chain was found in a study of T-cell memory formation after mild COVID-19. This clonotype was seen at least ten times. TCRdb reanalysed the 5' RACE reads using MiXCR and keeps one entry per CDR3 protein. The table records about 110,000 distinct CDR3 sequences, 14% of them present only once. The specimen sequenced was PBMCs or a T cell subset sorted from them (not recorded which). The sequence derives from a man in his late teens or twenties who had mild COVID-19 (a few samples of this study predate the infection). Cell type and time point are not known.

The CDR3 loop reads CASTPRGNNSPLHF. The DNA for the CDR3 is TGTGCCAGTACACCCAGGGGAAATAATTCACCCCTCCACTTT. The rearrangement joins TRBV27 to TRBJ1-6; weak D call: TRBD1 (6 bases). The germline V gene encodes CDR1 MNHEY and CDR2 SMNVEV (reference sequence). This CDR3 has 14 amino acids. V lost 9 bases to trimming and J lost 5 bases, with 14 bases between them.